This TCR beta chain was obtained from a study of T cells in Graves' hyperthyroidism and ophthalmopathy. Researchers amplified the TCR beta CDR3 regions from RNA transcripts. A first-round RT-PCR of the TCR CDR3 used the HTBI primer set. TCRdb called the multiplex PCR reads again in MiXCR, with one record for every CDR3 protein. The sample has a few hundred thousand distinct CDR3 sequences; more than 15% are singletons. With regard to this clonotype: A clone one base away is much larger, so this may be a read error.

These patients, aged 18 to 65, had recently diagnosed hyperthyroidism lasting under 2 months. V trimming: 1 base; J trimming: 8 bases; junction bases outside the gene matches: 13. Germline V gene sequence: CDR1 SEHNR, CDR2 FQNEAQ (reference sequence). The CDR3 loop spans 17 amino acids. The chain recombines TRBV7-9 with TRBJ2-1, with 8 positions matching TRBD2. This receptor was obtained from a woman aged 25 to 39 with Graves' hyperthyroidism. The material sequenced was blood. The CDR3 coding sequence is TGTGCCAGCAGCTTAGATCGTATAACGGGAGGGCCCGATGAGCAGTTCTTC. Its translation is CASSLDRITGGPDEQFF.